A selection of T cell receptor beta chains follows, all from one sample in a study of cytomegalovirus exposure and HLA in healthy donors. Clones were sequenced by immunoSEQ multiplex PCR, and TCRdb holds only the in-frame ones, with some missing. Here the sample spans about 97,000 clones, roughly 79% being singletons. Sequencing was performed on PBMCs. These receptors came from a woman between 40 and 50 years old in good health and CMV-seronegative. The CDR3 runs from the conserved cysteine through the conserved F or W. D genes are given only for firm matches. Clone size is shown for a subset of rows, as once, few, many or a class of expanded clone.

D,size,V,J,CDR3,DNA
-,-,TRBV4-1,TRBJ2-7,CASSDLASPYEQYF,TGCGCCAGCAGCGACCTAGCGAGCCCTTACGAGCAGTACTTC
-,-,TRBV12-5,TRBJ1-4,CASGLVLRGGDWEDEKLFF,TGTGCTAGTGGTTTGGTACTTCGTGGAGGGGACTGGGAGGATGAAAAACTGTTTTTT
-,-,TRBV28,TRBJ2-7,CASSFEGSSYEQYF,TGTGCCAGCAGTTTCGAGGGCAGCTCCTACGAGCAGTACTTC
-,-,TRBV11-1,TRBJ2-7,CASSLMEGSYEQYF,TGTGCCAGCAGCCTCATGGAGGGCTCCTACGAGCAGTACTTC
-,once,TRBV11-2,TRBJ2-2,CASSLLPGELFF,TGTGCCAGCAGCCTACTCCCCGGGGAGCTGTTTTTT
TRBD2,few,TRBV7-9,TRBJ2-5,CASSLGSGVQETQYF,TGTGCCAGCAGCTTAGGTAGCGGGGTCCAAGAGACCCAGTACTTC
-,-,TRBV7-2,TRBJ1-3,CASSSTAPLTGNTIYF,TGTGCCAGCAGCTCCACAGCCCCGCTTACTGGAAACACCATATATTTT
TRBD1,-,TRBV19,TRBJ1-2,CASSPTGGYGYTF,TGTGCCAGTAGTCCCACAGGGGGCTATGGCTACACCTTC
-,-,TRBV27,TRBJ1-2,CASSSTTGLRGYTF,TGTGCCAGCAGTTCCACTACAGGGTTACGGGGCTACACCTTC
-,-,TRBV29-1,TRBJ1-1,CSVATGKRAFF,TGCAGCGTGGCCACAGGAAAGAGGGCTTTCTTT
TRBD1,-,TRBV7-9,TRBJ2-1,CASSLANTGARNEQFF,TGTGCCAGCAGCTTAGCAAACACAGGGGCGCGAAATGAGCAGTTCTTC
-,-,TRBV11-3,TRBJ2-1,CASSLVGLQGGSEQFF,TGTGCCAGCAGCTTAGTGGGGTTGCAGGGGGGCAGTGAGCAGTTCTTC
-,-,TRBV19,TRBJ1-1,CASSTTGPTEAFF,TGTGCCAGTAGTACCACAGGGCCCACTGAAGCTTTCTTT